The text below deals with one T cell receptor beta chain. Assay: immunoSEQ multiplex PCR; the TCRdb copy retains only in-frame clones and omits some. The sample lists 140,000 to 150,000 clones; approximately 93% were seen once. The sample comes from a study of T cell responses to AZD1222 COVID-19 vaccine. The CDR3 sequence is 14 residues long. The trim removed 5 bases at V and 6 bases at J, leaving 7 bases unmatched. Germline values: CDR1 MDHEN, CDR2 SYDVKM. This receptor was identified in an adult who had recovered from COVID-19. The sample here was peripheral blood, taken after recovery from COVID-19. This chain joins TRBV28 and TRBJ1-5, with 7 bases aligning to TRBD1. CDR3 DNA sequence: TGTGCCAGCAGTGATACAGGGGAGAGTCAGCCCCAGCATTTT. This translates into CASSDTGESQPQHF.